The 4 T cell receptor beta chains reported below all come from one sample, sequenced in a study of T cells after yellow fever vaccination. One entry per CDR3 protein, called by TCRdb with MiXCR from the 5' RACE reads. The repertoire holds some 400,000 distinct CDR3 sequences, with roughly a sixth as singletons. Sequencing used PBMCs, obtained before the yellow fever booster vaccination. These receptors came from a man aged 18-30 years who received the YFV17D yellow fever vaccine.

This clonotype came up a few times. This chain uses TRBV20-1 with TRBJ1-1, with 10 bases aligning to TRBD1. The J segment lost 7 bases and the V segment lost 4 bases, leaving 9 bases of the junction unmatched. The CDR3 totals 14 residues. Germline V gene data show CDR1 as DFQATT and CDR2 as SNEGSKA (reference sequence). Here the CDR3 reads CSAKRDRGRSEAFF. The CDR3 DNA is TGCAGTGCTAAGAGGGACAGGGGAAGAAGTGAAGCTTTCTTT.

The J gene is TRBJ2-2, the V gene TRBV5-1; unclear D gene. The CDR3 is 12 residues long. V was shortened by 4 bases and J by 8 bases, with 9 bases between the two germline ends. Germline V gene data show CDR1 as SGHRS and CDR2 as YFSETQ. The CDR3 DNA follows: TGCGCCAGCAGCGTTTCCTGGGGGGAGCTGTTTTTT. Amino acid sequence: CASSVSWGELFF.

This clonotype was detected ten times or more. The genes are TRBV7-2 and TRBJ2-5; the match to TRBD1 covers 8 bases. This CDR3 comprises 14 residues. Germline assignment: CDR1 SGHTA and CDR2 FQGNSA. V gave up 3 bases and J gave up 1 base; unmatched junction bases: 1. CDR3 in amino acids: CASSFGQGQETQYF. CDR3 DNA: TGTGCCAGCAGCTTTGGACAGGGCCAAGAGACCCAGTACTTC.

CDR3 sequence: CASSYIADTQYF. In DNA, the CDR3 is TGTGCCAGCAGTTACATCGCAGATACGCAGTATTTT. The rearrangement uses TRBV12-3 or TRBV12-4 and TRBJ2-3; no clear D. V gave up 4 bases and J gave up 4 bases, with 6 bases separating them. This CDR3 spans 12 amino acids.